Here is one TCR beta chain with its context. Its antigen remains unidentified. These data originate in a study of cytomegalovirus exposure and HLA in healthy donors. General study findings and limits: Sequencing had likely introduced a cluster of highly shared sequence variants as an artifact. Cytomegalovirus association was listed for under 200 TCR beta chains. Later analysis indicated greater clonal expansion among HLA-associated TCR beta chains than among equally common other chains.

PCR amplification relied on 60 Vbeta primers (plus 13 Jbeta primers). Libraries were prepared by immunoSEQ multiplex PCR; TCRdb keeps only in-frame clonotypes and omits some of them. The table includes 99,000 or so clones, over 75% detected once. Looked up from germline, CDR1 is SGHNT and CDR2 is YENEEA. The CDR3 covers 15 residues. The junction had 3 bases not matched to a gene; V was cut back by 5 bases and J by 0 bases. V gene TRBV11-3 combines with J gene TRBJ2-2, with 7 bases that match TRBD1. The TCR was taken from a young woman in good health and CMV-seropositive. The sample was PBMCs. CDR3 nucleotides: TGTGCCAGCAGCCCCGGGACAGCGAACACCGGGGAGCTGTTTTTT. As protein: CASSPGTANTGELFF.